The rows below give T cell receptor beta chains drawn from one sample of a study of blood T cell repertoires in COVID-19. Generated by immunoSEQ multiplex PCR, the TCRdb table keeps only in-frame clones and is missing some. The sample includes about 170,000 clones, 80% to 85% seen only once; the top ten take 11%. Sequenced input: peripheral blood. The receptors here all came from a man in his sixties or seventies with active or convalescent COVID-19. Each CDR3 is given with its conserved first and last residue. D genes are given only for firm matches.

>TRBJ2-7|TRBV19|NA
CASSIGGETGIYYEQYF
>TRBJ1-1|TRBV18|TRBD1
CASSATGDTEAFF
>TRBJ2-3|TRBV30|TRBD2
CAWSRGLAGGDTDTQYF
>TRBJ2-7|TRBV5-5|NA
CASSLGQGSFYEQYF
>TRBJ1-5|TRBV27|TRBD1
CASSLKGTGAPWGNQPQHF
>TRBJ2-7|TRBV7-2|TRBD2
CASKPAGGPGEQYF
>TRBJ2-7|TRBV13|NA
CASSLSRLYEQYF
>TRBJ1-1|TRBV19|TRBD1
CASSIQGARGTEAFF
>TRBJ2-1|TRBV19|TRBD2
CASRGGLAGDNEQFF
>TRBJ1-6|TRBV28|TRBD1
CASSLTGRRRNSPLHF
>TRBJ1-2|TRBV7-9|NA
CASSSHGELYTF
>TRBJ1-2|TRBV2|NA
CASSENRAVGYTF
>TRBJ1-2|TRBV6-5|TRBD1
CASSYEGQNTYGYTF
>TRBJ2-3|TRBV14|TRBD1
CASNSRQGGSTDTQYF
>TRBJ1-5|TRBV4-3|NA
CASSQEVTGNQPQHF
>TRBJ1-2|TRBV7-2|NA
CASSPGGARIYGYTF
>TRBJ1-2|TRBV28|NA
CASSFDNNYGYTF
>TRBJ2-4|TRBV28|NA
CASSLFLGGVGKNIQYF
>TRBJ1-2|TRBV7-9|NA
CASSYQAGYTF
>TRBJ2-5|TRBV15|TRBD2
CATSSPSGGSPETQYF
>TRBJ2-7|TRBV7-2|TRBD2
CASTWGLAGDEQYF
>TRBJ2-7|TRBV7-9|NA
CASSTYRVPYEQYF
>TRBJ1-2|TRBV24-1|TRBD1
CATSPGQATGYTF
>TRBJ1-5|TRBV3-1/TRBV3-2|NA
CASSLQGSQPQHF
>TRBJ1-6|TRBV28|TRBD1
CASSRQGGSHVALHF
>TRBJ1-5|TRBV28|NA
CASSPTRQPQHF
>TRBJ2-1|TRBV6-1|TRBD2
CASSGGLAGRGSYNEQFF
>TRBJ2-2|TRBV5-1|NA
CASSSRANTGELFF
>TRBJ2-1|TRBV7-9|TRBD2
CASSSGLAGTQEEQFF
>TRBJ1-3|TRBV7-9|TRBD1
CASSRTGGGNTIYF
>TRBJ2-7|TRBV18|NA
CASSSPYEQYF
>TRBJ2-3|TRBV4-3|TRBD1
CASSPLSQGAGGDTQYF
>TRBJ2-1|TRBV6-2/TRBV6-3|TRBD2
CASSLTSGEQFF
>TRBJ2-5|TRBV5-1|TRBD1
CASSWGTGEETQYF
>TRBJ1-2|TRBV20-1|NA
CKAAYGYTF
>TRBJ2-3|TRBV7-9|TRBD2
CASSLEGAFLAGATQYF
>TRBJ2-1|TRBV11-2|NA
CASSLGLQNEQFF